The present entry profiles one T cell receptor (beta chain) with its context. The antigen is not known. The sequenced fragment ends 3 residues before the CDR3 boundary, so the rest is inferred from the germline J gene. Genomic DNA, averaging roughly 1,200 ng per sample, yielded TCR beta CDR3 via immunoSEQ. Sequenced by immunoSEQ multiplex PCR; TCRdb stores in-frame clones only, minus some. This sample's table reports fewer than 35,000 clones. The sample originates from a study of T cells in women clearing cervical HPV infection. Study context: Blood came at first lesion visit for cases, post-clearance for controls.

The CDR3 runs to 15 residues. Germline CDR1 reads SNHLY; CDR2 reads FYNNEI. The ends were cut back, 5 bases at V and 2 bases at J, with 13 bases in the middle. Findings and caveats of the study: Richness plus V gene abundances separated cases from controls with AUC 0.8 to 0.85. Unknown T-cell numbers per sample may underlie the richness differences.

This clonotype was obtained from a woman between 18 and 70 years old with a cervical HPV16 infection that either progressed to CIN3+ or cleared (not recorded which). Input material: blood buffy coat. This chain joins TRBV2 and TRBJ1-5; D perhaps matches TRBD1 (6 bases). The CDR3 sequence: CASSTGRGGNQPQHF. CDR3 bases read: TGTGCCAGCAGTACCGGCAGGGGAGGCAATCAGCCC. The full variable domain, rest sourced from reference TRBV2 and TRBJ1-5, is EPEVTQTPSHQVTQMGQEVILRCVPISNHLYFYWYRQILGQKVEFLVSFYNNEISEKSEIFDDQFSVERPDGSNFTLKIRSTKLEDSAMYFCASSTGRGGNQPQHFGDGTRLSIL.